Reported below is one T cell receptor beta chain. Its specificity is not known. These data come from a study of cytotoxic CD8 clonotypes in ibrutinib-treated CLL. In germline, CDR1 is LGHNA, CDR2 YSLEER. The CDR3 spans 15 residues. V was trimmed by 1 base and J by 1 base, leaving 8 bases between them. Clones were read by immunoSEQ multiplex PCR, and TCRdb kept only the in-frame ones, dropping some. The table shows hundreds of thousands of clones, with 70% occurring only once. Study-wide results and caveats: Under treatment, the uncommon public clonotypes either contracted or remained stable. Timing of sampling differed between sustained-remission and progressing patients. Clonality increased at ibrutinib response and stayed stable in sustained remission. At progression, however, it fell back toward baseline.

V and J are TRBV4-3 and TRBJ2-1; D remains ambiguous. The sequencing used PBMCs, collected after 24 months of ibrutinib treatment. The TCR was taken from a human donor with chronic lymphocytic leukemia. The CDR3 DNA is TGCGCCAGCAGCCAAGTGGCAGAGTCCTACAATGAGCAGTTCTTC. As protein: CASSQVAESYNEQFF.